Listed below are T cell receptor beta chains from one sample, sequenced in a study of shared clonotypes between healthy human individuals. Generated by immunoSEQ multiplex PCR, the TCRdb table keeps only in-frame clones and is missing some. The data contain some 240,000 clones, 60% to 70% of them singletons. The sample consisted of memory CD4+ T cells sorted from blood. All receptors derive from a young man in good health. The CDR3 runs from the conserved cysteine through the conserved F or W. A D gene is named only where the DNA matches it firmly. Only some rows state a clone size, as once, few, many or a class for expanded clones.

V gene,J gene,D gene,clone size,CDR3 protein,CDR3 DNA
TRBV18,TRBJ2-3,-,-,CASSPSGLRTDTQYF,TGTGCCAGCTCACCTAGCGGACTGCGCACAGATACGCAGTATTTT
TRBV6-5,TRBJ2-7,-,-,CASSPIPIAIYEQYF,TGTGCCAGCAGTCCCATCCCTATTGCTATCTACGAGCAGTACTTC
TRBV9,TRBJ1-1,-,-,CASSVDPGTVNTEAFF,TGTGCCAGCAGCGTAGATCCGGGGACGGTGAACACTGAAGCTTTCTTT
TRBV5-4,TRBJ1-1,TRBD1,-,CASSLETGANTEAFF,TGTGCCAGCAGCTTGGAAACAGGGGCAAACACTGAAGCTTTCTTT
TRBV7-8,TRBJ2-1,-,-,CASSLSVLAGEQFF,TGTGCCAGCAGCCTTAGTGTCCTAGCCGGTGAGCAGTTCTTC
TRBV5-1,TRBJ1-4,-,-,CASSKGGYDEKLFF,TGCGCCAGCAGCAAAGGGGGGTACGATGAAAAACTGTTTTTT
TRBV18,TRBJ1-5,TRBD1,-,CASSRQGPNQPQHF,TGTGCCAGCTCACGACAGGGTCCTAATCAGCCCCAGCATTTT
TRBV5-4,TRBJ2-3,-,once,CASSKTSLSDTQYF,TGTGCCAGCAGCAAAACTAGCCTCTCAGATACGCAGTATTTT
TRBV6-6,TRBJ2-7,-,-,CASSYGRGVNYEQYF,TGTGCCAGCAGTTACGGACGAGGGGTGAATTACGAGCAGTACTTC
TRBV5-5,TRBJ2-3,TRBD2,-,CASSSTSVTDTQYF,TGTGCCAGCAGCTCGACTAGCGTAACAGATACGCAGTATTTT
TRBV10-3,TRBJ2-3,-,-,CAVSTVDTDTQYF,TGTGCCGTTTCAACAGTTGACACAGATACGCAGTATTTT
TRBV20-1,TRBJ2-7,-,-,CSANRIHEQYF,TGCAGTGCTAACAGAATCCACGAGCAGTACTTC
TRBV28,TRBJ2-7,-,few,CASSLNYEQYF,TGTGCCAGCAGTTTAAATTACGAGCAGTACTTC
TRBV2,TRBJ2-7,TRBD2,-,CASTEPGRANFEQYF,TGTGCCAGCACGGAGCCCGGGAGGGCCAATTTCGAGCAGTACTTC
TRBV7-2,TRBJ1-2,-,few,CASSPQGGLTF,TGTGCCAGCAGCCCGCAAGGGGGGCTAACCTTC
TRBV10-3,TRBJ2-2,-,-,CAITAGAPGELFF,TGTGCCATCACGGCAGGGGCGCCCGGGGAGCTGTTTTTT
TRBV19,TRBJ2-5,TRBD1,-,CASSRTGDRWETQYF,TGTGCCAGTAGTCGGACCGGGGACAGATGGGAGACCCAGTACTTC
TRBV11-2,TRBJ2-2,-,few,CASSSKGVRGTGELFF,TGTGCCAGCAGTTCCAAGGGGGTTCGGGGCACCGGGGAGCTGTTTTTT
TRBV7-8,TRBJ2-2,-,-,CASSLVGSGRGELFF,TGTGCCAGCAGCTTAGTTGGTAGCGGAAGGGGGGAGCTGTTTTTT
TRBV14,TRBJ1-1,-,once,CASSQEVGRLAEAFF,TGTGCCAGCAGCCAAGAGGTGGGGCGCCTAGCCGAAGCTTTCTTT
TRBV7-9,TRBJ1-4,TRBD1,-,CASSTGVGEKLFF,TGTGCCAGCAGCACAGGGGTCGGGGAAAAACTGTTTTTT
TRBV18,TRBJ2-1,TRBD2,-,CASSTVPGGVYNEQFF,TGTGCCAGCTCAACGGTCCCGGGAGGGGTTTACAATGAGCAGTTCTTC
TRBV30,TRBJ2-7,TRBD2,-,CAWMSSGYEQYF,TGTGCCTGGATGTCTAGCGGCTACGAGCAGTACTTC
TRBV28,TRBJ2-7,-,-,CASKFDRSGNEQYF,TGTGCCAGCAAGTTTGATAGGAGTGGGAACGAGCAGTACTTC
TRBV29-1,TRBJ1-5,TRBD1,-,CSVRTGSYQPQHF,TGCAGCGTTAGGACAGGGAGCTATCAGCCCCAGCATTTT
TRBV7-8,TRBJ2-7,-,-,CASSSAGIYEQYF,TGTGCCAGCAGCTCCGCAGGAATTTACGAGCAGTACTTC
TRBV2,TRBJ2-1,TRBD2,many,CASSEVGGASGSIKFF,TGTGCCAGCAGTGAAGTCGGCGGCGCTAGCGGGAGTATCAAGTTCTTC
TRBV19,TRBJ1-2,-,-,CASRPPPRGGADGYTF,TGTGCCAGTAGACCCCCGCCGCGCGGGGGCGCAGATGGCTACACCTTC
TRBV19,TRBJ1-2,-,-,CASSKTQNLYGYTF,TGTGCCAGTAGTAAAACACAGAATCTCTATGGCTACACCTTC
TRBV6-6,TRBJ1-1,-,-,CASSYGQEKAEAFF,TGTGCCAGCAGTTACGGGCAGGAAAAGGCTGAAGCTTTCTTT
TRBV28,TRBJ2-3,-,-,CASSPTGSRGPQTQYF,TGTGCCAGCAGTCCCACGGGATCGAGGGGCCCCCAAACGCAGTATTTT
TRBV19,TRBJ2-2,-,-,CASSMSGGELFF,TGTGCCAGTAGTATGTCGGGCGGGGAGCTGTTTTTT
TRBV10-3,TRBJ2-7,TRBD2,few,CAIGLAEIYEQYF,TGTGCCATCGGACTAGCGGAGATATACGAGCAGTACTTC
TRBV4-1,TRBJ2-7,TRBD2,-,CASSQHGLAAAYEQYF,TGCGCCAGCAGCCAGCACGGACTAGCGGCTGCCTACGAGCAGTACTTC
TRBV6-1,TRBJ2-3,-,-,CASSVRSQALSTDTQYF,TGTGCCAGCAGTGTACGGTCGCAGGCGTTGAGCACAGATACGCAGTATTTT
TRBV25-1,TRBJ2-7,-,few,CASKPTGKDYEQYF,TGTGCCAGCAAACCTACAGGGAAGGACTACGAGCAGTACTTC
TRBV30,TRBJ1-1,-,many,CALSRGTEAFF,TGTGCCCTATCTCGGGGCACTGAAGCTTTCTTT